This T cell receptor beta chain was captured in a study of graft-versus-host responses after intestinal transplantation. About the research overall: Anti-thymocyte globulin induction, then tacrolimus and steroids for two to four years, went to all recipients.

This table comes from immunoSEQ multiplex PCR, and its TCRdb copy is limited to in-frame clones, with some not included. This table has roughly 100,000 clones, 90% to 95% appearing once. Germline lookup yields CDR1 GTSNPN and CDR2 SVGIG (reference sequence). CDR3 size: 14 residues. The V end was cut by 3 bases, the J end by 1 base, with 9 bases between. About this clone itself: The antigen remains unidentified.

The receptor was derived from a human donor who received an intestinal transplant. Specimen: unstimulated CD8+ T cells sorted from spleen or lymph node cells, collected before intestinal transplant. The V call is TRBV30, the J call TRBJ2-2; D may correspond to TRBD1 or TRBD2 (6 bases each). The CDR3 sequence: CAWRGGQNTGELFF. DNA for the CDR3: TGTGCCTGGAGGGGGGGACAGAACACCGGGGAGCTGTTTTTT.